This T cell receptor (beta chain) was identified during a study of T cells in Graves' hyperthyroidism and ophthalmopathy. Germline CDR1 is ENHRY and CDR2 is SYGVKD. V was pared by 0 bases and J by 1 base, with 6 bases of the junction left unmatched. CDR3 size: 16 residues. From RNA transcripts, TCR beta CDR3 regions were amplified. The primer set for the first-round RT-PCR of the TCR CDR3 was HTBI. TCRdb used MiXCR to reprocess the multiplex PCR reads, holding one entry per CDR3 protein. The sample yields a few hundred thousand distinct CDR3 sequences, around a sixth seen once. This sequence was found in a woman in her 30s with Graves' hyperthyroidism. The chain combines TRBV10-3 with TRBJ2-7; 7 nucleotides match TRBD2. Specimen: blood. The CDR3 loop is CAISESRERGSYEQYF. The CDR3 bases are TGTGCCATCAGTGAGTCTCGAGAGCGGGGATCCTACGAGCAGTACTTC.